The 22 T cell receptor beta chains below were found in one sample sequenced in a study of T-cell reconstitution after alpha-beta-depleted transplantation in children. Unique molecular identifiers tagged the TCRbeta library. TCRdb itself ran the PCR reads through MiXCR, one entry per CDR3 protein. The profile covers 580,000 or so distinct CDR3 sequences, with more than 20% appearing a single time and 13% to 15% taken by the ten largest. The sample in question was PBMCs, mostly from graft donor cells, obtained 360 days after TCRalphabeta/CD19-depleted stem cell transplant. The receptors originated from a boy in the first two years of life who had a stem cell transplant for acute myeloid leukemia, so the T cells may come from the graft donor.

V usage is TRBV6-5 and J usage is TRBJ2-1; TRBD2 matches 11 bases. CDR3 length equals 17 residues. V lost 2 bases to trimming and J lost 4 bases; unmatched junction nucleotides: 7. The germline CDR1 and CDR2 sequences are MNHEY and SVGAGI. CDR3 sequence: CASSYPRGTSGYNEQFF. CDR3 nucleotides: TGTGCCAGCAGTTACCCTCGCGGGACTAGCGGTTACAATGAGCAGTTCTTC.

This clonotype was observed a handful of times. The V gene is TRBV20-1, the J gene TRBJ2-2; 9 positions match TRBD1. The CDR3 sequence is 14 residues long. Germline assignment: CDR1 DFQATT and CDR2 SNEGSKA (reference sequence). V dropped 1 base and J dropped 6; count of bases not matched to a gene: 3. DNA of the CDR3: TGCAGTGCTAGAGGTCGGACAGGGGCCGGGGAGCTGTTTTTT. Translating gives CSARGRTGAGELFF.

This clonotype has just a few counts. CDR3 in amino acids: CSAPGDTF. In DNA form, the CDR3 reads TGCAGTGCTCCAGGGGACACCTTC. This chain connects TRBV20-1 to TRBJ1-2; D might be TRBD1 (6 bases). Germline CDR1 is DFQATT and CDR2 is SNEGSKA (reference sequence). The V end was cut by 5 bases, the J end by 12 bases, with 7 bases between. The CDR3 is 8 residues long.

This chain uses TRBV14 with TRBJ2-7; D may be TRBD1 (6 bases). The germline gives CDR1 SGHDN, CDR2 FVKESK. This CDR3 contains 14 residues. Trimming cost V 2 bases and J 6 bases, with 14 bases left between them. CDR3 in amino acids: CASSQSWQGSEQYF. The CDR3 bases are TGTGCCAGCAGCCAAAGCTGGCAGGGGAGCGAGCAGTACTTC.

In its sample, this clonotype was seen a few times. The rearrangement uses TRBV4-2 and TRBJ1-1; no firm D call. The V end lost 4 bases, the J end lost 11 bases, and 14 bases lay between the germline ends. This CDR3 is built from 12 residues. Looked up from germline, CDR1 is LGHNA and CDR2 is YNFKEQ. The CDR3 DNA reads as TGTGCCAGCAGCCTTTACAAGTGGGCTGCTTTCTTT. Translation: CASSLYKWAAFF.

The chain links TRBV11-1 to TRBJ1-2; D uncertain. Trimming took off 3 bases at V and 1 base at J, with 6 bases between the two ends. Germline assignment: CDR1 SGHAT and CDR2 FQDESV (reference sequence). The length of the CDR3 is 13 residues. In nucleotides, the CDR3 is TGTGCCAGCAGCTTCACCGATAACTATGGCTACACCTTC. Protein product: CASSFTDNYGYTF.

This clonotype was found many times. The rearrangement uses TRBV25-1 and TRBJ2-1; TRBD2 matches 9 bases. Germline V gene lookup returns CDR1 MGHDK and CDR2 SYGVNS. V lost 0 bases to trimming and J lost 8 bases; unmatched junction nucleotides: 14. The CDR3 is 18 amino acids. The CDR3 DNA is TGTGCCAGCAGTGAATATTTTTTCGCGGGGGGGCCGAGGGATGAGCAGTTCTTC. It translates to CASSEYFFAGGPRDEQFF.

The chain joins TRBV6-5 to TRBJ1-2; D gene unclear. The V gene's germline CDR1 is MNHEY and CDR2 SVGAGI. The CDR3 covers 15 residues. Trimming cost V 0 bases and J 4 bases, with 12 bases left between them. Written as DNA, the CDR3 is TGTGCCAGCAGTTACTCGAACCTCAGACGCTATGGCTACACCTTC. This gives the protein CASSYSNLRRYGYTF.

This clonotype was detected many times. This rearrangement joins TRBV11-2 to TRBJ1-1, with unresolved D. The CDR3 sequence is 14 residues long. V lost 5 bases and J 1 base, leaving 11 bases between the germline ends. The V gene's germline CDR1 is SGHAT and CDR2 FQNNGV. This CDR3 is CASSPRTENTEAFF. Written as DNA, the CDR3 is TGTGCCAGCAGCCCTCGGACGGAGAACACTGAAGCTTTCTTT.

In its sample, this clonotype was seen many times. The V call is TRBV7-8, the J call TRBJ2-1; 7 bases are a match to TRBD1. CDR1 is SGHVS, CDR2 FQNEAQ, per germline. Trimming removed 2 bases from V and 0 bases from J; junction bases left unmatched: 7. This CDR3 spans 17 amino acids. CDR3 amino acids: CASSLQGVVSSYNEQFF. DNA of the CDR3: TGTGCCAGCAGCTTACAGGGGGTGGTTTCCTCCTACAATGAGCAGTTCTTC.

The rearrangement joins TRBV7-2 to TRBJ2-1, with 7 bases lining up with TRBD1. This CDR3 is built from 14 residues. Trimming cost V 5 bases and J 6 bases; bases outside gene matches: 7. Germline-derived CDR1 and CDR2 are SGHTA and FQGNSA. CDR3 protein: CASSPNKGANEQFF. CDR3 nucleotide sequence: TGTGCCAGCAGCCCAAATAAGGGGGCCAATGAGCAGTTCTTC.

V usage is TRBV12-3 or TRBV12-4 and J usage is TRBJ1-2, with D possibly being TRBD1 (6 bases). V dropped 5 bases and J dropped 7 bases, with 14 bases sitting between them. CDR3 size: 13 residues. CDR3 nucleotide sequence: TGTGCCAGCAGTCCCACAGGGCGAAGTGGCTACACCTTC. Translating it yields CASSPTGRSGYTF.

The rearrangement links TRBV29-1 to TRBJ1-3, with D unresolved. Trimming left V 7 bases short and J 0 bases short, with 4 bases between. The CDR3 consists of 11 residues. Germline V CDR1 and CDR2: SQVTM, ANQGSEA. As DNA, the CDR3 is TGCAGCGGGAACTCTGGAAACACCATATATTTT. It specifies CSGNSGNTIYF.

This clonotype was detected a few times. The chain is built from TRBV27 and TRBJ2-7, with D unresolved. The V end was cut by 0 bases, the J end by 3 bases, with 9 bases between. The CDR3 spans 14 residues. In germline, CDR1 is MNHEY, CDR2 SMNVEV (reference sequence). CDR3 residues: CASSLSVPIYEQYF. DNA of the CDR3: TGTGCCAGCAGTTTATCGGTCCCCATCTACGAGCAGTACTTC.

This clonotype was detected only a few times. This chain uses TRBV12-3 or TRBV12-4 with TRBJ2-6; 9 nucleotides match TRBD2. Losses at the gene ends were 5 bases for V and 0 bases for J; bases not matched to a gene: 5. CDR3 length equals 17 residues. The CDR3 DNA follows: TGTGCCAGCAGTCGTAGCGGGGGCCTCTCTGGGGCCAACGTCCTGACTTTC. This translates into CASSRSGGLSGANVLTF.

Many counts were recorded for this clonotype. V usage is TRBV5-1 and J usage is TRBJ1-2; maybe TRBD1 (6 bases). Germline V gene sequence: CDR1 SGHRS, CDR2 YFSETQ. This CDR3 has 13 amino acids. Trimming pared 0 bases from V and 6 bases from J, leaving 9 bases between. Here the CDR3 reads CASSLGQADGYTF. The CDR3 coding sequence is TGCGCCAGCAGCTTGGGACAGGCTGATGGCTACACCTTC.

As regards this clonotype: A much bigger clone sits one base away, suggesting this may be a read error. The chain recombines TRBV5-6 with TRBJ2-1, with D possibly TRBD1 on 5 matching bases. Germline loops: CDR1 SGHDT, CDR2 YYEEEE. The CDR3 sequence is 15 residues long. The CDR3 DNA follows: TGTTCCAGCAGCTTGGGTGGGGCATCTTACAATGAGCAGTTCTTC. Amino acid sequence: CSSSLGGASYNEQFF.

For the CDR3, the DNA is TGCAGTGCCCCAAATCAAGCTAACTATGGCTACACCTTC. The encoded protein is CSAPNQANYGYTF. This rearrangement joins TRBV20-1 to TRBJ1-2; D is ambiguous. Germline-derived CDR1 and CDR2 are DFQATT and SNEGSKA (reference sequence). There are 13 residues in the CDR3. V was pared by 6 bases and J by 0 bases, with 11 bases between.

Many counts were recorded for this clonotype. The V call is TRBV29-1, the J call TRBJ1-6; weak D call: TRBD1 (5 bases). CDR3 length: 14 residues. Trimming shortened V by 4 bases and J by 7 bases, and 14 bases separated the two germline ends. CDR1 is SQVTM and CDR2 is ANQGSEA in the germline V gene. CDR3 sequence: CSVVEGERNSPLHF. CDR3 sequence (DNA): TGCAGCGTTGTGGAAGGGGAAAGGAATTCACCCCTCCACTTT.

This clonotype appeared once. This CDR3 reads CSARGGGDETEAFF. The CDR3 nucleotides read TGCAGTGCTAGAGGAGGTGGAGATGAGACTGAAGCTTTCTTT. The chain employs TRBV20-1 and TRBJ1-1; D is unclear. Germline CDR1 and CDR2: DFQATT and SNEGSKA (reference sequence). V was pared by 1 base and J by 5 bases, with 14 bases between. The CDR3 consists of 14 residues.

The rearrangement links TRBV5-5 to TRBJ2-5; no firm D call. Trimming cost V 5 bases and J 3 bases, with 11 bases left between them. This CDR3 comprises 13 residues. Germline V gene data show CDR1 as SGHKS and CDR2 as YYEKEE (reference sequence). The CDR3 protein is CASREGLEETQYF. CDR3 coding DNA: TGTGCCAGCAGGGAAGGGCTAGAAGAGACCCAGTACTTC.

This clonotype was seen only a few times. The chain combines TRBV9 with TRBJ2-1; D unresolved. Germline V CDR1 and CDR2: SGDLS, YYNGEE. Trimming removed 3 bases from V and 4 bases from J, with 8 bases in between. This CDR3 has 13 residues. This CDR3 reads CASSAPPYNEQFF. The CDR3 coding sequence is TGTGCCAGCAGCGCTCCCCCTTACAATGAGCAGTTCTTC.